This T cell receptor (beta chain) came from a study of cytomegalovirus exposure and HLA in healthy donors (dated by TCRdb to about 2017). As for the study more broadly: An earlier analysis of roughly 610 of the donors reported roughly 300 Gb of sequence data and 117 million unique TCR beta sequences obtained from 180 million or so T cells. In addition to the first cohort of 666 subjects, a separate validation cohort of approximately 120 different subjects was used. The study profiled the T cell repertoires of 500 to 800 subjects by immunosequencing and related them to cytomegalovirus serostatus. In a later genetic analysis, genome-wide SNP genotypes for 398 of the 666 donors were used, and that subset was treated as a discovery cohort. HLA typing covered class I and class II loci at four-digit resolution. An earlier analysis of more than 450 of the donors used high-throughput TCR beta sequencing to judge whether each TCR beta V gene segment behaved as functional or pseudogenic. Among the roughly 400 genotyped donors, approximately 76% belonged to the genetic ancestry cluster associated with self-reported Caucasian donors. A later analysis re-examined previously published TCR beta repertoires from more than 550 donors and added high-resolution HLA genotyping to investigate patterns of TCR occurrence. The number of donors typed differed by locus, with roughly 629-640 for A, B, C, DRB1 and DQB1, more than 500 for DQA1, approximately 580 for DPA1, and around 430 for DPB1. The later analysis used no new phenotypic data to find candidate immune exposures, relying instead on TCR beta sequences and their occurrence across donors. Across 300 to 500 genotyped donors of the cohort, an average of roughly 200,000 unique TCR beta nucleotide sequences per donor were sequenced, and around 19% of those sequences were non-productive. Alongside the repertoire data, information on donor age, sex, ethnicity and CMV serostatus was compiled. The aim of the study was to test whether cataloging public T cell receptors could identify signatures of past pathogen exposure. All discovery cohort repertoires had been generated on a single sequencing platform. The study combined high-throughput TCR immunosequencing, statistical association of individual TCRs with disease status, and machine learning to predict cytomegalovirus infection status. Because of strong linkage in the cohort, roughly five DR-DQ haplotypes were treated as single units for association and clustering. An early release that covered around 590 HLA-typed donors contained about 300 gigabases of sequencing data and around 80 million unique TCR sequences.

Library method: the immunoSEQ multiplex PCR assay. The multiplex PCR relied on a mix of 60 forward primers for TCR Vbeta segments and 13 reverse primers for TCR Jbeta segments. The CDR3 region of rearranged TCR beta genes was amplified from genomic DNA by a multiplex PCR assay. On the Illumina HiSeq System, the amplified TCR beta libraries were sequenced as 87-base-pair reads. As for how the authors treated the data: In a later analysis, 70 million to 95 million unique TCR beta chains were counted across the 500 to 700 repertoires, and roughly 10 million of these chains were shared by at least two donors. A nearest-neighbor algorithm error-corrected the raw reads and collapsed the reads into unique sequences, merging closely related sequences to remove PCR and sequencing errors. CDR3 sequences were aligned to IMGT reference sequences to assign V, D and J gene segments. For a sequence to be retained, at least a six-nucleotide match to both a V gene segment and a J gene segment was required. A rearrangement was called productive if the CDR3 had no stop codons and remained in frame with V and J, and every other rearrangement was called non-productive. CDR3 was defined by IMGT convention, running from the second conserved V-encoded cysteine to the conserved J-encoded phenylalanine. In an earlier analysis of around 540 of the donors, sequences lacking an unambiguous match to a single V gene segment were excluded. In an earlier analysis of more than 500 of the donors, a V segment was called functional when productive rearrangements were above 56.7%, and segregating when the standard deviation between donors exceeded 5%. A statistical classification framework was built for diagnosing cytomegalovirus status from the catalog of TCR beta chain sequences. A later analysis assigned V and J genes by comparing TCR nucleotide sequences with IMGT/GENE-DB human TR gene sequences. In a later analysis, CDR3 sequences and most-parsimonious VDJ recombination scenarios were assigned using the TCRdist pipeline. In a later analysis, each TCR beta chain was defined by its CDR3 amino acid sequence together with its V-gene family, and reads lacking a unique V-gene family were excluded. In a later analysis, 450 to 600 highly shared, low-generation-probability nucleotide sequences were removed to address suspected cross-contamination and a sequencing artifact. For each public chain, a later analysis derived a clonal expansion index from normalized ranks of inferred template counts within each repertoire. In a later analysis, generation probabilities were computed with a VDJ recombination model fitted to out-of-frame rearrangements, and the resulting probabilities were checked against IGoR. In a later analysis, hypergeometric tests were used to score TCR-TCR, TCR-HLA and TCR-CMV co-occurrence, with a repertoire-size bias correction applied to TCR pairs. A later analysis estimated false discovery rates by permuting HLA or CMV assignments 20 times. A later analysis grouped co-occurring TCRs with DBSCAN, adding TCRdist sequence similarity when clustering within HLA-allele-positive subsets. For co-occurrence clustering, repertoires with fewer than 30,000 or more than 120,000 public chains were excluded, along with a handful of repertoires with anomalous nucleotide sharing. Imported from immuneACCESS, the table was reduced by TCRdb to in-frame sequences with V and J called. These copies leave out some clones; in studies compared against another copy, an unresolved V gene accounts for under half, and the cause of the remainder is not known. V and J calls and clone size come straight from that table; D and trimming were deduced from the DNA. The sample table contains roughly 44,000 clones; only one count was recorded for 65% to 85% of them. Clones ranked in the top ten supply approximately 2.6% of the sample.

What the authors observed across the whole study: Correlated functional status among segregating V segments might be attributable to linkage disequilibrium, but an unknown experimental factor could not be ruled out. Some IMGT-functional V segments, including TRBV6-2 and TRBV6-3, could not be distinguished by the 87-base-pair reads and were therefore excluded. A later genetic analysis associated a missense DCLRE1C variant with V-gene and J-gene trimming of TCR beta chains, and an independent cohort replicated the association. A further reported finding was that TCR beta sequences accurately predicted the HLA-A and HLA-B alleles for most subjects in the first cohort. The presence/absence analyses assumed that sequencing depth was roughly uniform across donors, and that assumption may not be true. A group of highly shared sequence variants was considered likely to be a technical artifact of the sequencing pipeline. A total of fewer than 200 TCR beta chains were listed by the study as associated with cytomegalovirus. When HLA alleles, especially DR and DQ, strongly co-occurred, TCR associations were difficult to assign to individual alleles. In both the original and validation cohorts, the classifier was reported to diagnose cytomegalovirus status with high specificity and sensitivity. In an earlier analysis of 587 of the donors, most TCR beta V segments were observed in productive rearrangements about 87% or about 30% of the time, broadly matching IMGT annotations. Most TCR sequences were observed very rarely across donors, whereas some public TCRs were present in many individuals. According to a later analysis, most CMV-associated TCR beta chains appeared to be HLA-restricted, and the HLA associations seemed to be driven largely by CMV exposure. Only TCR beta chains were sequenced in this cohort, and the absence of alpha or paired-chain data limited detectable features. It was suggested by the authors that the approach could potentially be generalized to other disease states and immunological phenotypes. In a later analysis, TCR association rates were found to vary across HLA loci, with the most associated TCRs seen for DRB1 alleles and the fewest for HLA-C alleles. A later analysis associated 16,951 TCR beta sequences with specific HLA alleles at a false discovery rate of 0.05. A later analysis reported that several top co-occurrence clusters appeared linked to parvovirus B19, influenza, CMV and Epstein-Barr virus. Three of the identified cytomegalovirus-associated TCR beta chains were confirmed in vitro to be specific for cytomegalovirus antigens. Because HLA typing was unavailable for some donors at each locus, only the typed subset was used in association tests. Compared with the roughly 600-donor mean, donors in an Asian-associated ancestry cluster had fewer N-insertions in productive TCRs, according to a later genetic analysis. Over 15 rarely observed V segments, including chromosome 9 orphons, were excluded from the earlier analysis of 550 to 700 of the donors because counts were too low. CMV serostatus was the only immune exposure information available for the cohort. In a later analysis, HLA-associated TCR beta chains were found to be more clonally expanded and to have lower generation probabilities than equally common non-associated chains.

The cohort comprised fewer than 700 healthy bone marrow donors. At the time of sampling, all cohort members were nominally healthy, though unrecorded immune exposures were likely present. The donor was CMV seronegative and was included in the group of around 320 seronegative cohort members. A peripheral blood sample was provided by each donor, and peripheral blood mononuclear cells were used for TCR beta sequencing. The Qiagen DNeasy Blood Extraction Kit was used to extract genomic DNA from the blood cell samples. CDR1 and CDR2, per the germline V gene (reference sequence), are SEHNR and FQNEAQ. The cysteine opens and the phenylalanine closes a CDR3 of 13 amino acids. Only the CDR3 DNA is retained, 39 bases long and in frame from the first base. Comment on this clone: Its antigen is not yet known. The junction and the germline gene differ at one end; a read error may be behind it.

This sequence was found in a man aged 45-65 years in good health and CMV-seronegative. The source material was PBMCs. The sequence links TRBV7-9 to TRBJ1-1, and possibly TRBD1, on 6 matching bases. The DNA reads as follows: TGTTCCAGCAGCCTATTAGGGGGTGCTGAAGCTTTCTTT. This translates into CSSSLLGGAEAFF.